A selection of T cell receptor beta chains follows, all from one sample in a study of cytomegalovirus exposure and HLA in healthy donors. Repertoires were generated with immunoSEQ multiplex PCR, while TCRdb's copy carries only in-frame clones and drops some. The sample table sets out 45,000 or so clones. Sequencing was carried out using PBMCs. Receptors originate from a male donor in good health and CMV-seronegative. CDR3s include the opening cysteine and the closing phenylalanine or tryptophan. Fields, in order: V gene, clone size, D gene, J gene, CDR3 DNA, CDR3 protein. D genes are given only for firm matches. Size is stated for part of the rows, as once, few or many counts, or as a class when the clone is expanded.

V gene: TRBV25-1
clone size: .
D gene: .
J gene: TRBJ2-7
CDR3 DNA: TGTGCCAGCAGTGAATGGGGGACAAAGTACGAGCAGTACTTC
CDR3 protein: CASSEWGTKYEQYF

V gene: TRBV7-2
clone size: .
D gene: .
J gene: TRBJ1-1
CDR3 DNA: TGTGCCAGCAGCCCCTATTTGAACACTGAAGCTTTCTTT
CDR3 protein: CASSPYLNTEAFF

V gene: TRBV6-4
clone size: .
D gene: TRBD1
J gene: TRBJ1-1
CDR3 DNA: TGTGCCAGCAGGGGACAGGGGGGCTTAGGTACTGAAGCTTTCTTT
CDR3 protein: CASRGQGGLGTEAFF

V gene: TRBV6-6
clone size: .
D gene: .
J gene: TRBJ2-1
CDR3 DNA: TGTGCCAGCAGTTACTCCTACAGGGTGGGTGAGGATGAGCAGTTCTTC
CDR3 protein: CASSYSYRVGEDEQFF

V gene: TRBV9
clone size: .
D gene: TRBD2
J gene: TRBJ2-5
CDR3 DNA: TGTGCCAGCAGCCGTGGGACTAGCGGGGGCCGGTTCCAAGAGACCCAGTACTTC
CDR3 protein: CASSRGTSGGRFQETQYF

V gene: TRBV20-1
clone size: .
D gene: TRBD1
J gene: TRBJ1-1
CDR3 DNA: TGCAGTGCTAGAGGGACAGGGGAAGCTTTCTTT
CDR3 protein: CSARGTGEAFF

V gene: TRBV4-1
clone size: .
D gene: .
J gene: TRBJ1-5
CDR3 DNA: TGCGCCAGCAGCCAAGATGCGGGAACCGGCAATCAGCCCCAGCATTTT
CDR3 protein: CASSQDAGTGNQPQHF

V gene: TRBV6-4
clone size: medium-sized
D gene: .
J gene: TRBJ2-1
CDR3 DNA: TGTGCCAGCAGTAAAGACGACGGGTCCGAGCAGTTCTTC
CDR3 protein: CASSKDDGSEQFF

V gene: TRBV29-1
clone size: .
D gene: TRBD1
J gene: TRBJ1-2
CDR3 DNA: TGCAGCGCCCGGACAGGGCTTAACTATGGCTACACCTTC
CDR3 protein: CSARTGLNYGYTF

V gene: TRBV30
clone size: .
D gene: .
J gene: TRBJ1-6
CDR3 DNA: TGTGCCTGGAGTGCCGGGACACTTTATAATTCACCCCTCCACTTT
CDR3 protein: CAWSAGTLYNSPLHF

V gene: TRBV29-1
clone size: .
D gene: TRBD2
J gene: TRBJ2-1
CDR3 DNA: TGCAGCGTGGGGACTAGCGGGGGGGCGGGTAATGAGCAGTTCTTC
CDR3 protein: CSVGTSGGAGNEQFF

V gene: TRBV7-2
clone size: .
D gene: .
J gene: TRBJ1-1
CDR3 DNA: TGTGCCAGCAGCTCGACCTGGCGGGGGAACACTGAAGCTTTCTTT
CDR3 protein: CASSSTWRGNTEAFF

V gene: TRBV7-9
clone size: .
D gene: TRBD1
J gene: TRBJ2-1
CDR3 DNA: TGTGCCAGCACCTTATGGACAGGGCCTCTCTACAATGAGCAGTTCTTC
CDR3 protein: CASTLWTGPLYNEQFF

V gene: TRBV6-5
clone size: .
D gene: .
J gene: TRBJ1-1
CDR3 DNA: TGTGCCAGCAGTTCCCCCTCGGGGGTGGACACTGAAGCTTTCTTT
CDR3 protein: CASSSPSGVDTEAFF

V gene: TRBV15
clone size: .
D gene: TRBD2
J gene: TRBJ2-5
CDR3 DNA: TGTGCCACCAGCAGAGATCGTAGCGGGGGGGAAGAGACCCAGTACTTC
CDR3 protein: CATSRDRSGGEETQYF

V gene: TRBV5-4
clone size: .
D gene: TRBD2
J gene: TRBJ2-3
CDR3 DNA: TGTGCCAGCAGCTTGGGACTAGCCACAGATACGCAGTATTTT
CDR3 protein: CASSLGLATDTQYF

V gene: TRBV7-9
clone size: .
D gene: TRBD1
J gene: TRBJ1-1
CDR3 DNA: TGTGCCAGCAGCGACCAGGGGGCTGAAGCTTTCTTT
CDR3 protein: CASSDQGAEAFF

V gene: TRBV5-6
clone size: .
D gene: .
J gene: TRBJ2-7
CDR3 DNA: TGTGCCAGCAGCTTTCGGGGGTTAGGCTACGAGCAGTACTTC
CDR3 protein: CASSFRGLGYEQYF

V gene: TRBV5-6
clone size: .
D gene: .
J gene: TRBJ1-2
CDR3 DNA: TGTGCCAGCAGCTTAAGGGAGGCCCGAGGCTACACCTTC
CDR3 protein: CASSLREARGYTF

V gene: TRBV18
clone size: .
D gene: TRBD1
J gene: TRBJ2-7
CDR3 DNA: TGTGCCAGCAAACCTCAGGGGGCATACGAGCAGTACTTC
CDR3 protein: CASKPQGAYEQYF

V gene: TRBV18
clone size: .
D gene: .
J gene: TRBJ1-2
CDR3 DNA: TGTGCCAGCTCACCGGCGGGGGATGGCTACACCTTC
CDR3 protein: CASSPAGDGYTF

V gene: TRBV7-9
clone size: .
D gene: .
J gene: TRBJ2-1
CDR3 DNA: TGTGCCAGCAGCTTAACGGGGGTCAATGAGCAGTTCTTC
CDR3 protein: CASSLTGVNEQFF

V gene: TRBV4-1
clone size: .
D gene: .
J gene: TRBJ2-5
CDR3 DNA: TGCGCCAGCAGCCAAGTTTGGGGCGAACAAGAGACCCAGTACTTC
CDR3 protein: CASSQVWGEQETQYF

V gene: TRBV11-3
clone size: .
D gene: .
J gene: TRBJ1-1
CDR3 DNA: TGTGCCAGCAGCTCCACTGAGACTGAAGCTTTCTTT
CDR3 protein: CASSSTETEAFF

V gene: TRBV5-1
clone size: .
D gene: .
J gene: TRBJ2-1
CDR3 DNA: TGCGCCAGCAGCTTGGGAGGGCTAAGTGAGCAGTTCTTC
CDR3 protein: CASSLGGLSEQFF

V gene: TRBV30
clone size: .
D gene: TRBD1
J gene: TRBJ1-6
CDR3 DNA: TGTGCCTGGGAACAGGGGGCAGGCTCACCCCTCCACTTT
CDR3 protein: CAWEQGAGSPLHF

V gene: TRBV5-1
clone size: .
D gene: .
J gene: TRBJ2-7
CDR3 DNA: TGCGCCAGCAGCTCCCCAGGGATCTACGAGCAGTACTTC
CDR3 protein: CASSSPGIYEQYF

V gene: TRBV7-2
clone size: .
D gene: .
J gene: TRBJ1-1
CDR3 DNA: TGTGCCAGCAGCTCCAATGGGGGCTTGAACACTGAAGCTTTCTTT
CDR3 protein: CASSSNGGLNTEAFF

V gene: TRBV29-1
clone size: .
D gene: .
J gene: TRBJ1-6
CDR3 DNA: TGCAGCATCCGGGACACCCTTTTTTCACCCCTCCACTTT
CDR3 protein: CSIRDTLFSPLHF

V gene: TRBV5-1
clone size: .
D gene: .
J gene: TRBJ1-5
CDR3 DNA: TGCGCCAGCAGCCCATTAAGTGGAGGGGCGGGGAGCAATCAGCCCCAGCATTTT
CDR3 protein: CASSPLSGGAGSNQPQHF

V gene: TRBV9
clone size: .
D gene: .
J gene: TRBJ1-1
CDR3 DNA: TGTGCCAGCAGCGTAGATCAGGATCTGGAAGCTTTCTTT
CDR3 protein: CASSVDQDLEAFF

V gene: TRBV30
clone size: .
D gene: TRBD2
J gene: TRBJ2-3
CDR3 DNA: TGTGCCTGGGGGACTAGCGGGGGGGCTACGCAGTATTTT
CDR3 protein: CAWGTSGGATQYF

V gene: TRBV29-1
clone size: .
D gene: TRBD1
J gene: TRBJ2-7
CDR3 DNA: TGCAGCGCGACGACAGGGTTGGGCGAGCAGTACTTC
CDR3 protein: CSATTGLGEQYF

V gene: TRBV9
clone size: .
D gene: .
J gene: TRBJ1-1
CDR3 DNA: TGTGCCAGCAGCGTAAGCCAGGGAGGTACTGAAGCTTTCTTT
CDR3 protein: CASSVSQGGTEAFF

V gene: TRBV7-2
clone size: .
D gene: TRBD1
J gene: TRBJ2-7
CDR3 DNA: TGTGCCAGCAGCCAAGACAGGGTCCCTGGTGACGAGCAGTACTTC
CDR3 protein: CASSQDRVPGDEQYF

V gene: TRBV4-1
clone size: .
D gene: .
J gene: TRBJ2-7
CDR3 DNA: TGCGCCAGCAGCCAGTTTAACACCGGGACTCCGAACGAGCAGTACTTC
CDR3 protein: CASSQFNTGTPNEQYF

V gene: TRBV5-4
clone size: .
D gene: .
J gene: TRBJ2-7
CDR3 DNA: TGTGCCAGCCGAATTACAGGGAAGAACTACGAGCAGTACTTC
CDR3 protein: CASRITGKNYEQYF

V gene: TRBV5-1
clone size: .
D gene: TRBD1
J gene: TRBJ1-1
CDR3 DNA: TGCGCCAGCAGCTTGGACAGGGGGAACACTGAAGCTTTCTTT
CDR3 protein: CASSLDRGNTEAFF

V gene: TRBV4-2
clone size: .
D gene: .
J gene: TRBJ1-6
CDR3 DNA: TGTGCCAGCAGCCCCCTAGAGGGATCCCCGAATAATTCACCCCTCCACTTT
CDR3 protein: CASSPLEGSPNNSPLHF

V gene: TRBV7-9
clone size: .
D gene: .
J gene: TRBJ2-7
CDR3 DNA: TGTGCCAGCAGCGATTATGACAGGTGGGGCTACGAGCAGTACTTC
CDR3 protein: CASSDYDRWGYEQYF

V gene: TRBV6-5
clone size: .
D gene: .
J gene: TRBJ1-6
CDR3 DNA: TGTGCCAGCAGTTATGGGGGCGAGGCGAATTCACCCCTCCACTTT
CDR3 protein: CASSYGGEANSPLHF

V gene: TRBV18
clone size: .
D gene: TRBD1
J gene: TRBJ1-4
CDR3 DNA: TGTGCCAGCTCACCACGGGACAGGGGTGAAAAACTGTTTTTT
CDR3 protein: CASSPRDRGEKLFF

V gene: TRBV6-6
clone size: .
D gene: .
J gene: TRBJ1-2
CDR3 DNA: TGTGCCAGCAGTTACGAAGGCTCAAGGGAGGGCTACACCTTC
CDR3 protein: CASSYEGSREGYTF

V gene: TRBV9
clone size: .
D gene: .
J gene: TRBJ2-3
CDR3 DNA: TGTGCCAGCAGCGTAGGGCCAGGGGTCGGAGATACGCAGTATTTT
CDR3 protein: CASSVGPGVGDTQYF

V gene: TRBV5-1
clone size: .
D gene: .
J gene: TRBJ1-1
CDR3 DNA: TGCGCCAGCAGCTTCGGGGGAGGAACTGAAGCTTTCTTT
CDR3 protein: CASSFGGGTEAFF

V gene: TRBV4-2
clone size: .
D gene: .
J gene: TRBJ1-2
CDR3 DNA: TGTGCCAGCAGCCAAGAGTTGGAGCGAACTAATGGCTACACCTTC
CDR3 protein: CASSQELERTNGYTF

V gene: TRBV13
clone size: .
D gene: TRBD1
J gene: TRBJ1-1
CDR3 DNA: TGTGCCAGCAGCCCGGGACAGGGCCCCACTGAAGCTTTCTTT
CDR3 protein: CASSPGQGPTEAFF

V gene: TRBV27
clone size: .
D gene: .
J gene: TRBJ1-2
CDR3 DNA: TGTGCCAGCAGAACGGGGGGATACGGCTACACCTTC
CDR3 protein: CASRTGGYGYTF

V gene: TRBV6-5
clone size: .
D gene: TRBD1
J gene: TRBJ1-6
CDR3 DNA: TGTGCCAGCAGTTACGGAGACAGGGGATATTCACCCCTCCACTTT
CDR3 protein: CASSYGDRGYSPLHF

V gene: TRBV5-1
clone size: .
D gene: .
J gene: TRBJ1-1
CDR3 DNA: TGCGCCAGCAGCTTTTACAGGGAGAGGGGCACTGAAGCTTTCTTT
CDR3 protein: CASSFYRERGTEAFF

V gene: TRBV10-3
clone size: .
D gene: .
J gene: TRBJ2-7
CDR3 DNA: TGTGCCATCAGTGACCCTCCGGACAGCTCCTACGAGCAGTACTTC
CDR3 protein: CAISDPPDSSYEQYF